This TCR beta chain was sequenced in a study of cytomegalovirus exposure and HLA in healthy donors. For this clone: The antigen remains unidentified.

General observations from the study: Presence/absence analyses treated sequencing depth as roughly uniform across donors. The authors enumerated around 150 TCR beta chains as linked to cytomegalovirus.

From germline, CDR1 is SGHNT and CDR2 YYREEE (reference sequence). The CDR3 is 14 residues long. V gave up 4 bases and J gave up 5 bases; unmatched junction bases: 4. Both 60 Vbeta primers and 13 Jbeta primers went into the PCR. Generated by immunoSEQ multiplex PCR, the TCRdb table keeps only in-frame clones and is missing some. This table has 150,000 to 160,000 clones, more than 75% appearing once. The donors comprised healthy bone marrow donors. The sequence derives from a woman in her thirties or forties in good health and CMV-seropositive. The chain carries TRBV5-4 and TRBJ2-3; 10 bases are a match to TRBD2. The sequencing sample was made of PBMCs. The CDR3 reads CASSLGLAKDTQYF. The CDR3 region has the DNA TGTGCCAGCAGCCTGGGACTAGCGAAAGATACGCAGTATTTT.